Included here is one T cell receptor beta chain sequence, with context. Its antigen is still unknown. Repertoires were generated with immunoSEQ multiplex PCR, while TCRdb's copy carries only in-frame clones and drops some. The table records fewer than 5,000 clones, 75% to 85% of them present only once. This sample is part of a study of cytotoxic CD8 clonotypes in ibrutinib-treated CLL. Findings and caveats of the study: Clonality rose at ibrutinib response and fell back toward baseline at progression. Clonotypes that were public were uncommon, and they contracted or stayed stable on treatment.

Between the trimmed V and J ends, which lost 3 bases and 4 bases, there was a span of 7 bases. The V gene's germline CDR1 is MGHRA and CDR2 YSYEKL. CDR3 size: 12 residues. Sequencing was performed on PBMCs, taken before ibrutinib treatment. V usage is TRBV4-1 and J usage is TRBJ2-7; D is unresolved. The sequence was obtained from a human donor with chronic lymphocytic leukemia. This CDR3 is CASSHSGYEQYF. For the CDR3, the DNA is TGCGCCAGCAGCCATAGTGGATACGAGCAGTACTTC.